This entry lists 14 T cell receptor beta chains sequenced from one sample in a study of early T cells in non-severe SARS-CoV-2 infection (dated by TCRdb to the early 2020s). The library was generated by 5' RACE. The run used a NextSeq 500. TCRdb reran the public reads through fastp at Q25 and MiXCR, keeping productive beta chains. Rows merge per CDR3 protein into single entries with the most common DNA and genes. This sample lists approximately 30,000 distinct CDR3 sequences; less than 7% were detected once. Clones ranked in the top ten supply 20% to 25% of the sample. Sequenced sample: whole blood. All receptors derive from an adult who was a healthcare worker with PCR-confirmed SARS-CoV-2 infection or an uninfected control (not recorded which).

This clonotype was observed at least ten times. The V call is TRBV5-1, the J call TRBJ1-1; D gene unclear. V lost 0 bases, J lost 1 base, and 7 bases lay in between. The CDR3 covers 14 residues. CDR1 SGHRS and CDR2 YFSETQ come from the germline V gene. The CDR3 is CASSLGNRNTEAFF. In nucleotides, the CDR3 is TGCGCCAGCAGCTTGGGAAACCGGAACACTGAAGCTTTCTTT.

In its sample, this clonotype was seen a few times. The chain carries TRBV5-4 and TRBJ2-1; the match to TRBD1 covers 7 bases. The germline CDR1 and CDR2 sequences are SGHNT and YYREEE (reference sequence). V shed 4 bases, J shed 1 base, and the junction held 5 bases outside the gene matches. The CDR3 runs 15 residues. The CDR3, as DNA: TGTGCCAGCAGCGAGGGGGCACGGTCCTACAATGAGCAGTTCTTC. Its translation: CASSEGARSYNEQFF.

This clonotype came up many times. The CDR3 region is CASSLEGRVDGYTF. Here the CDR3 DNA reads TGTGCCAGCAGCTTAGAAGGCAGGGTTGATGGCTACACCTTC. The chain uses TRBV7-9 and TRBJ1-2; maybe TRBD1 (5 bases). The V and J ends lost 1 base and 6 bases respectively, with 12 bases between them. The CDR3 has 14 amino acids. The germline CDR1 and CDR2 sequences are SEHNR and FQNEAQ (reference sequence).

This clonotype was counted many times. The chain carries TRBV9 and TRBJ2-1; possibly TRBD1 for D (8 bases). This CDR3 has 13 amino acids. CDR1 and CDR2 from the germline V gene are SGDLS and YYNGEE. Trimming removed 4 bases from V and 15 bases from J, with 20 bases in between. The CDR3 protein is CASSPTGGGDVFF. In DNA form, the CDR3 reads TGTGCCAGCAGCCCCACAGGGGGGGGCGACGTGTTCTTC. Looking up the rest from reference TRBV9 and TRBJ2-1 gives the full variable domain: DSGVTQTPKHLITATGQRVTLRCSPRSGDLSVYWYQQSLDQGLQFLIQYYNGEERAKGNILERFSAQQFPDLHSELNLSSLELGDSALYFCASSPTGGGDVFFGPGTRLTVL.

This clonotype was seen at least ten times. The CDR3 region is CASSVLVTEQFF. The CDR3 region has the DNA TGTGCCAGCAGTGTTCTAGTCACTGAGCAGTTCTTC. V is TRBV6-2 or TRBV6-3 and J is TRBJ2-1; D is undetermined. The CDR3 is made up of 12 amino acids. Trimming left V 5 bases short and J 9 bases short, with 11 bases between. Germline CDR1 MNHEY, CDR2 SVGEGT.

This clonotype was detected many times. The rearrangement joins TRBV7-9 to TRBJ2-5, with D perhaps matching TRBD2 (5 bases). CDR3 length equals 13 residues. Germline V gene sequence: CDR1 SEHNR, CDR2 FQNEAQ (reference sequence). The germline V and J ends were trimmed by 4 bases and 2 bases, with 8 bases remaining between them. CDR3 amino acids: CASSWEQQETQYF. The CDR3 DNA reads TGTGCCAGCAGCTGGGAGCAGCAAGAGACCCAGTACTTC.

The rearrangement links TRBV7-6 to TRBJ2-2, with 9 bases aligning to TRBD2. With V trimmed by 5 bases and J by 4 bases, 8 bases remained unmatched. This CDR3 comprises 16 residues. CDR1 is SGHVS, CDR2 FNYEAQ, per germline. The CDR3 bases are TGTGCCAGCAGCCCGTCGCAGCGGGGGGTCACCGGGGAGCTGTTTTTT. It is translated as CASSPSQRGVTGELFF.

This clonotype was recorded at least ten times. The CDR3 DNA follows: TGTGCCAGCAGCCCCCGGGACAGGATTAAAAATGAGCAGTTCTTC. Its protein is CASSPRDRIKNEQFF. This rearrangement joins TRBV11-3 to TRBJ2-1; 8 nucleotides line up with TRBD1. CDR1 is SGHNT, CDR2 YENEEA, per germline. The CDR3 is 15 residues long. V lost 5 bases, J lost 7 bases, and 10 bases stayed unmatched.

This clonotype was detected ten times or more. V is TRBV20-1 and J is TRBJ2-3; 10 bases align to TRBD2. Per the germline V gene, CDR1 is DFQATT and CDR2 is SNEGSKA (reference sequence). The CDR3 spans 16 residues. V trimming: 0 bases; J trimming: 11 bases; junction bases outside the gene matches: 14. The CDR3 sequence is CSARDPNSGGPGGQYF. The CDR3 DNA reads as TGCAGTGCTAGAGATCCGAATAGCGGGGGGCCAGGAGGGCAGTATTTT.

J is TRBJ2-1 and V is TRBV6-2 or TRBV6-3; no clear D gene. CDR3 size: 14 residues. The ends were cut back, 4 bases at V and 0 bases at J, with 7 bases in the middle. From germline, CDR1 is MNHEY and CDR2 SVGEGT. CDR3 bases: TGTGCCAGCAGTTCGATCAGCTCCTACAATGAGCAGTTCTTC. This gives the protein CASSSISSYNEQFF.

By sample fraction, this clonotype is medium-sized (0.01 to 0.1%). The rearrangement joins TRBV7-2 to TRBJ1-5, with 8 bases matching TRBD1. The trim removed 2 bases at V and 7 bases at J, leaving 7 bases unmatched. Germline V gene data show CDR1 as SGHTA and CDR2 as FQGNSA. The CDR3 is made up of 15 amino acids. CDR3 in DNA: TGTGCCAGCAGCTTAAATCAGGGGGCCGGGCAGCCCCAGCATTTT. Translated: CASSLNQGAGQPQHF.

A few counts support this clonotype. This chain uses TRBV12-3 or TRBV12-4 with TRBJ1-1; 9 bases map to TRBD1. The CDR3 runs to 14 residues. With V trimmed by 7 bases and J by 7 bases, 10 bases remained unmatched. CDR3 sequence: CASTLSGTGIEAFF. Here the CDR3 DNA reads TGTGCCAGCACTCTTTCAGGGACAGGGATTGAAGCTTTCTTT.

Here the CDR3 DNA reads TGCAGTGCTAGGCCCCCGGGACTAGCGACCGAGCAGTACTTC. Translating gives CSARPPGLATEQYF. This chain uses TRBV20-1 with TRBJ2-7, with TRBD2 matching over 10 bases. CDR3 length: 14 residues. The junction had 8 bases not matched to a gene; V was cut back by 3 bases and J by 6 bases. Germline values: CDR1 DFQATT, CDR2 SNEGSKA (reference sequence).

This clonotype was observed many times. The chain uses TRBV24-1 and TRBJ2-1; 13 nucleotides agree with TRBD2. In germline, CDR1 is KGHDR, CDR2 SFDVKD. The CDR3 consists of 17 residues. Unmatched junction bases numbered 6, after V lost 5 bases and J lost 3 bases. The CDR3 DNA reads TGTGCCACCAGTGTTACTAGCGGGAGGGCTAACTACAATGAGCAGTTCTTC. Protein: CATSVTSGRANYNEQFF.